The 24 T cell receptor beta chains listed next were all sequenced from one sample in a study of blood T cell repertoires in COVID-19. Profiling relied on immunoSEQ multiplex PCR, and the TCRdb table lists in-frame clones only, not all of them. The data contain 200,000 or so clones, 80% to 90% of them seen just once; the ten biggest clones take up approximately 13%. The sample was peripheral blood. These receptors were obtained from a human donor in a cohort sampled during active COVID-19.

The table lists this clone with a count of one. V usage is TRBV27 and J usage is TRBJ2-4; TRBD2 matches at 13 bases. CDR3 size: 17 residues. Unmatched junction bases numbered 6, after V lost 5 bases and J lost 2 bases. CDR1 and CDR2 (germline): MNHEY, SMNVEV (reference sequence). This chain's CDR3 is CASSALAGGPSKNIQYF. The CDR3 nucleotides are TGTGCCAGCAGTGCACTAGCGGGAGGGCCCTCCAAAAACATTCAGTACTTC.

The chain has TRBV27 and TRBJ2-5; the match to TRBD2 covers 11 bases. Germline CDR1 reads MNHEY; CDR2 reads SMNVEV (reference sequence). V shed 6 bases and J 1 base; nucleotides not matched to a gene: 4. This CDR3 has 15 amino acids. CDR3 sequence (DNA): TGTGCCAGCAGGGCCGGGACTAGCGGCCAAGAGACCCAGTACTTC. Amino acids: CASRAGTSGQETQYF.

This chain joins TRBV6-5 and TRBJ1-6; D is possibly TRBD1 (6 bases). The CDR3 extends over 13 amino acids. Trimming took off 5 bases at V and 8 bases at J, with 10 bases between the two ends. CDR1 and CDR2 (germline): MNHEY, SVGAGI. The CDR3 protein is CASSPWTDSPLHF. CDR3 bases: TGTGCCAGCAGTCCCTGGACAGATTCACCCCTCCACTTT.

V gene TRBV29-1 combines with J gene TRBJ2-3, with a weak D call TRBD2 (5 bases). The germline CDR1 and CDR2 sequences are SQVTM and ANQGSEA. CDR3 length: 11 amino acids. Trimming removed 8 bases from V and 3 bases from J, with 9 bases in between. The CDR3 spells CSSRGTDTQYF. The CDR3 DNA follows: TGCAGCTCCAGAGGGACAGATACGCAGTATTTT.

The rearrangement uses TRBV6-2 or TRBV6-3 and TRBJ1-4; possibly TRBD1 for D (5 bases). Between the trimmed V and J ends, which lost 0 bases and 3 bases, there was a span of 20 bases. The CDR3 is 19 residues long. Germline V gene data show CDR1 as MNHEY and CDR2 as SVGEGT. The CDR3 DNA sequence: TGTGCCAGCAGTTACTCGAAGACAGACACTCTGGCGGCTAATGAAAAACTGTTTTTT. Protein sequence: CASSYSKTDTLAANEKLFF.

The rearrangement uses TRBV5-1 and TRBJ2-7; TRBD1 is a possible D gene (5 bases). V was cut by 0 bases and J by 1 base, with 8 bases left in between. The CDR3 sequence is 14 residues long. Looked up from germline, CDR1 is SGHRS and CDR2 is YFSETQ. CDR3 loop: CASSLAPGSYEQYF. The CDR3 DNA reads TGCGCCAGCAGCTTGGCTCCAGGGTCCTACGAGCAGTACTTC.

V gene TRBV28 combines with J gene TRBJ1-2; D unresolved. There are 13 residues in the CDR3. Trimming pared 6 bases from V and 6 bases from J, leaving 14 bases between. Germline V lookup: CDR1 MDHEN, CDR2 SYDVKM. The CDR3 nucleotides read TGTGCCAGCAGGCCGATACGGAGCGATGGCTACACCTTC. Its protein is CASRPIRSDGYTF.

V usage is TRBV9 and J usage is TRBJ1-1, with a possible D match to TRBD1 (5 bases). Trimming took 2 bases from V and 1 from J, leaving 6 bases between them. CDR1 SGDLS and CDR2 YYNGEE come from the germline V gene. The CDR3 extends over 13 amino acids. The CDR3 reads CASSVRANTEAFF. The DNA of the CDR3 is TGTGCCAGCAGCGTCAGGGCGAACACTGAAGCTTTCTTT.

This chain links TRBV28 with TRBJ1-5; maybe TRBD1 (6 bases). Germline V gives CDR1 MDHEN, CDR2 SYDVKM. The CDR3 sequence is 18 residues long. V lost 4 bases to trimming and J lost 4 bases, with 23 bases between them. Written as DNA, the CDR3 is TGTGCCAGCAGTTCTCGTCCACAGGGCACACGTTATAATCAGCCCCAGCATTTT. This encodes CASSSRPQGTRYNQPQHF.

The chain links TRBV19 to TRBJ2-1; TRBD2 matches 12 bases. V lost 8 bases and J lost 5; bases outside the gene matches: 7. The CDR3 covers 15 residues. Germline V gene lookup returns CDR1 LNHDA and CDR2 SQIVND (reference sequence). CDR3 sequence reads: CASSRLAGADNEQFF. CDR3 nucleotides: TGTGCCAGTTCAAGACTAGCGGGAGCCGACAATGAGCAGTTCTTC.

The V and J genes are TRBV7-6 and TRBJ2-3; 9 bases match TRBD2. In germline, CDR1 is SGHVS, CDR2 FNYEAQ. With V trimmed by 4 bases and J by 2 bases, 10 bases remained unmatched. The CDR3 spans 17 residues. The CDR3 coding sequence is TGTGCCAGCAGCTATCTTCCTAGCGGGACATACACAGATACGCAGTATTTT. This encodes CASSYLPSGTYTDTQYF.

The chain couples TRBV4-1 to TRBJ2-3, with a possible D match to TRBD1 (6 bases). Trimming pared 0 bases from V and 5 bases from J, leaving 9 bases between. The CDR3 covers 14 residues. Germline V gives CDR1 MGHRA, CDR2 YSYEKL. CDR3 region: CASSQDWTEDTQYF. CDR3 DNA: TGCGCCAGCAGCCAAGATTGGACAGAAGATACGCAGTATTTT.

The chain uses TRBV29-1 and TRBJ2-3; TRBD1 aligns across 8 bases. Trimming took 3 bases from V and 2 from J; bases not matched to a gene: 4. The CDR3 runs 14 residues. The germline V gene has CDR1 SQVTM and CDR2 ANQGSEA. Here the CDR3 reads CSVEGQVFTDTQYF. CDR3 DNA: TGCAGCGTTGAGGGACAGGTCTTCACAGATACGCAGTATTTT.

The rearrangement joins TRBV4-1 to TRBJ2-7; 10 bases map to TRBD2. The CDR3 contains 15 residues. Germline V gene data show CDR1 as MGHRA and CDR2 as YSYEKL. Trimming removed 1 base from V and 4 bases from J; junction bases left unmatched: 4. For the CDR3, the DNA is TGCGCCAGCAGCCAAGTTACTAGCGGGAAGTACGAGCAGTACTTC. Protein: CASSQVTSGKYEQYF.

This chain joins TRBV28 and TRBJ2-1, with a weak D call TRBD2 (6 bases). The germline V and J ends were trimmed by 3 bases and 4 bases, with 19 bases remaining between them. Germline loops: CDR1 MDHEN, CDR2 SYDVKM. The CDR3 covers 17 residues. The chain's CDR3 is CASSLYRGTAGYNEQFF. The CDR3 coding sequence is TGTGCCAGCAGTTTGTATCGCGGGACTGCAGGTTACAATGAGCAGTTCTTC.

The rearrangement links TRBV5-1 to TRBJ2-7; maybe TRBD1 (5 bases). V was clipped by 0 bases and J by 0 bases, with 7 bases between them. Per germline, CDR1 SGHRS and CDR2 YFSETQ. There are 14 residues in the CDR3. In nucleotides, the CDR3 is TGCGCCAGCAGCTTGGTTGGGGCCTCCTACGAGCAGTACTTC. It codes for CASSLVGASYEQYF.

This clone has at least ten counts. This chain joins TRBV19 and TRBJ1-5; 9 bases agree with TRBD1. Looked up from germline, CDR1 is LNHDA and CDR2 is SQIVND (reference sequence). Losses at the gene ends were 6 bases for V and 6 bases for J; bases not matched to a gene: 18. The CDR3 consists of 18 residues. The CDR3 sequence is CASRVYGWAQGQGQPQHF. The CDR3 DNA sequence: TGTGCCAGTAGAGTATACGGCTGGGCTCAGGGACAGGGTCAGCCCCAGCATTTT.

V and J are TRBV30 and TRBJ1-5; 10 positions agree with TRBD1. V trimming: 3 bases; J trimming: 4 bases; junction bases outside the gene matches: 9. Germline V gives CDR1 GTSNPN, CDR2 SVGIG (reference sequence). The CDR3 spans 16 residues. CDR3 sequence (DNA): TGTGCCTGGAGCGGGCACCCGGACAGGGGGAATCAGCCCCAGCATTTT. Translated: CAWSGHPDRGNQPQHF.

The gene calls are TRBV19 and TRBJ1-4; TRBD1 might be the D (5 bases). V lost 5 bases to trimming and J lost 0 bases, with 10 bases between them. Germline V CDR1 and CDR2: LNHDA, SQIVND (reference sequence). There are 15 residues in the CDR3. CDR3 residues: CASSDQGATNEKLFF. For the CDR3, the DNA is TGTGCCAGTAGTGATCAGGGTGCAACTAATGAAAAACTGTTTTTT.

CDR3 nucleotides: TGTGCCACCAGTGTCCTCCGGGCTAGCGGGAAAAATGAGCAGTTCTTC. Amino acid sequence: CATSVLRASGKNEQFF. The rearrangement uses TRBV24-1 and TRBJ2-1; 9 bases line up with TRBD2. The CDR3 is made up of 16 amino acids. Unmatched junction bases numbered 11, after V lost 5 bases and J lost 7 bases. Germline V gene data show CDR1 as KGHDR and CDR2 as SFDVKD.

This clone showed up just a few times. The rearrangement joins TRBV6-5 to TRBJ2-2; perhaps TRBD1 as D (6 bases). The germline V gene encodes CDR1 MNHEY and CDR2 SVGAGI. Trimming pared 7 bases from V and 7 bases from J, leaving 16 bases between. The CDR3 is 14 amino acids. CDR3 in amino acids: CASTILLDSGELFF. The CDR3 DNA follows: TGTGCCAGCACCATATTACTGGACAGCGGGGAGCTGTTTTTT.

CDR3 residues: CASSLTGSVQAFF. CDR3 bases: TGTGCCAGCAGTTTGACAGGTTCGGTTCAAGCTTTCTTT. The V gene is TRBV12-3 or TRBV12-4, the J gene TRBJ1-1; weak D call: TRBD1 (6 bases). The V end was cut by 3 bases, the J end by 9 bases, with 14 bases between. The CDR3 spans 13 residues.

This clone came up once. The V and J genes are TRBV6-5 and TRBJ1-5; 7 nucleotides match TRBD1. The CDR3 is 15 residues long. Losses at the gene ends were 6 bases for V and 3 bases for J; bases not matched to a gene: 8. Germline assignment: CDR1 MNHEY and CDR2 SVGAGI. Here the CDR3 reads CASSRQGLDNQPQHF. CDR3 nucleotides: TGTGCCAGCAGCCGACAGGGTCTAGACAATCAGCCCCAGCATTTT.

The rearrangement joins TRBV28 to TRBJ2-7, with TRBD1 matching 11 bases. The CDR3 loop spans 15 amino acids. Germline CDR1 and CDR2: MDHEN and SYDVKM. With 6 bases clipped from V and 3 bases from J, the junction kept 7 bases outside the gene matches. CDR3 loop: CASSPGTGGLYEQYF. The CDR3 region has the DNA TGTGCCAGCAGCCCCGGGACAGGGGGGCTCTACGAGCAGTACTTC.